This T cell receptor beta chain was sequenced during a study of tumor-infiltrating lymphocytes in primary liver carcinoma. Study-level background: Spanning 30 to 69 years of age, the patients were men and women.

Unsorted bulk tissue (20-30 mg) underwent RNA and DNA co-extraction. Germline-derived CDR1 and CDR2 are SGHAT and FQNNGV. This CDR3 is 15 amino acids long. Using a constant-region primer together with ProtoScript II reverse transcriptase, TCR beta cDNA was made from 500 ng of total RNA. Three rounds of nested multiplex PCR with slightly modified ARM-PCR produced TCR beta libraries. Rounds one and two of PCR, each of roughly 10 cycles, were primed with TRBV1-TRBV30 forward primers and a C-beta reverse primer. TCRdb recomputed calls from the multiplex PCR reads with MiXCR, one row per CDR3 protein. The repertoire consists of roughly 55,000 distinct CDR3 sequences, with approximately 70% occurring once and the leading ten covering around 50%. General study results and limits: Overlap in tumor-adjacent and tumor-blood pairs fell below that of tumor region pairs.

Worth noting for this clonotype: The antigen remains unidentified. Likely a read error: the CDR3 ends without its conserved phenylalanine or tryptophan.

This receptor was identified in a middle-aged man with primary liver carcinoma and hepatitis B virus infection. The chain is built from TRBV11-2 and TRBJ1-2; 7 bases are a match to TRBD1. The sample consisted of liver tumor tissue from sampling region 2. Subset meaning: tumor region T2, inferior pole. The CDR3 bases are TGTGCTTGCAGCTTAGGTGGGACAGCCCTAGGAGGCTACACCATC. Protein product: CACSLGGTALGGYTI.